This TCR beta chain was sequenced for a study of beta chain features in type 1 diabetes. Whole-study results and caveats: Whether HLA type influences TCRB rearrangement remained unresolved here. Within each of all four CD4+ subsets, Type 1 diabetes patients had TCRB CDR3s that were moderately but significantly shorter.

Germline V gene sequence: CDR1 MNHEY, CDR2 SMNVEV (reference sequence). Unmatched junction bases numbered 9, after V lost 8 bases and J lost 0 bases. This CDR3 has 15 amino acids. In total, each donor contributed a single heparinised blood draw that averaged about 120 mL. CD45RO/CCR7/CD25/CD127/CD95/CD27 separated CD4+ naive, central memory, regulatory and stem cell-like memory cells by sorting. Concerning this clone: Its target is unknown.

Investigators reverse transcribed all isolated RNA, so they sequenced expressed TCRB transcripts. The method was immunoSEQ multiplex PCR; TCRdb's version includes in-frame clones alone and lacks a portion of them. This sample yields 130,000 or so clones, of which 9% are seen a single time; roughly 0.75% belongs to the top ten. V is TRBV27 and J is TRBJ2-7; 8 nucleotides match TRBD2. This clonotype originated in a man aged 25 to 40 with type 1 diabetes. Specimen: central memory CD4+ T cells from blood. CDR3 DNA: TGTGCCAGCGCACGGGAGGGGGGGTTCTCCTACGAGCAGTACTTC. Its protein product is CASAREGGFSYEQYF.